Listed here is a single T cell receptor (beta chain). Its antigen is as yet unknown. Germline V gene sequence: CDR1 SGHAT, CDR2 FQNNGV. V lost 4 bases and J lost 1, with 16 bases in between. The CDR3 is 16 residues long. This record comes from a study of cytomegalovirus exposure and HLA in healthy donors. Study-wide context: One earlier analysis, a look at 150 million to 200 million T cells, found about 100 million unique TCR beta sequences.

Study conclusions and caveats: Later analysis showed TCR association rates varying by HLA locus, highest for DRB1 and lowest for HLA-C. In vitro testing confirmed a few CMV-associated chains as specific for CMV antigens.

PCR employed 60 Vbeta and 13 Jbeta primers. Generated by immunoSEQ multiplex PCR, the TCRdb table keeps only in-frame clones and is missing some. The sample yields some 140,000 clones, approximately 80% seen once. The chain has TRBV11-2 and TRBJ1-1; TRBD1 might be the D (6 bases). Sequences were obtained from PBMCs. The TCR originated in a man aged 50-59 years in good health and CMV-seronegative. The CDR3, as DNA: TGTGCCAGCAGCTCGTCGGCGGGGGGGCCGAACACTGAAGCTTTCTTT. Amino acid sequence: CASSSSAGGPNTEAFF.